The 4 T cell receptor beta chains listed next were all sequenced from one sample in a study of early T cells in non-severe SARS-CoV-2 infection. TCRdb used MiXCR to reprocess the 5' RACE reads, holding one entry per CDR3 protein. The top ten clones hold roughly 2.8% of a sample with 45,000 to 50,000 distinct CDR3 sequences, around 6% of them seen once. Source: whole blood, taken at baseline. The origin of the receptors is an adult who was a healthcare worker with PCR-confirmed SARS-CoV-2 infection or an uninfected control (not recorded which).

The chain is built from TRBV5-5 and TRBJ1-1; D might be TRBD1 (5 bases). This CDR3 region has 16 residues. V was pared by 1 base and J by 5 bases, with 18 bases between. Germline CDR1 is SGHKS and CDR2 is YYEKEE (reference sequence). CDR3 in DNA: TGTGCCAGCAGCTTGTACACGGGGATCAGGGAAACTGAAGCTTTCTTT. As protein: CASSLYTGIRETEAFF.

The chain links TRBV7-2 to TRBJ2-7; D is undetermined. This CDR3 is 13 amino acids long. Trimming left V 3 bases short and J 3 bases short, with 9 bases between. Germline CDR1 SGHTA, CDR2 FQGNSA. CDR3 coding DNA: TGTGCCAGCAGCTTGGGCGCAATCTACGAGCAGTACTTC. Translation gives CASSLGAIYEQYF.

This clonotype occurred many times. V is TRBV24-1 and J is TRBJ2-1; TRBD1 matches 9 bases. The germline CDR1 and CDR2 sequences are KGHDR and SFDVKD. This CDR3 region has 16 residues. The ends lost 5 bases at V and 3 bases at J; junction bases unmatched: 7. The CDR3 DNA is TGTGCCACCAGTGCCTCCGGGACAGGGAGCTACAATGAGCAGTTCTTC. Encoded protein: CATSASGTGSYNEQFF.

This clonotype was recorded at least ten times. The J gene is TRBJ2-2, the V gene TRBV19, with 11 bases lining up with TRBD1. The germline CDR1 and CDR2 sequences are LNHDA and SQIVND (reference sequence). The CDR3 extends over 20 amino acids. Trimming removed 4 bases from V and 3 bases from J; junction bases left unmatched: 16. As DNA, the CDR3 is TGTGCCAGTAGTAAAGGTGCAGGACAGGGGGCGACTATCCACACCGGGGAGCTGTTTTTT. Its protein is CASSKGAGQGATIHTGELFF.